This T cell receptor (beta chain) was retrieved from a study of shared clonotypes between healthy human individuals (dated by TCRdb to the early 2020s). Looking at the study overall: Three men and a couple of women, aged 18 to 49 years, made up the cohort. Per donor, three plates each were used for CD4 naive and CD4 memory, two for CD8 naive, and one for CD8 memory. To estimate repertoire size and how much clonotypes are shared between individuals, the study performed deep sequencing of blood TCR repertoires from 4 to 6 healthy adults. To increase sequencing depth and limit assay-specific biases, TCR repertoire library preparation and sequencing were carried out by different laboratories using diverse techniques. Each donor's leukapheresis produced roughly between about 0.85 and 10 billion PBMCs.

Broad study findings and their caveats: Because the study included only a small number of donors, the genetic and exposure-history diversity represented was limited. Compared with non-shared clonotypes, the clonotypes found in all four sorted-subset donors had higher generation probabilities. Sampling was restricted to blood, and TCR repertoires in tissues likely differ from the TCR repertoires found in blood. Naive subsets generally had larger estimated clonotype richness than memory subsets did. Incomplete sequencing was indicated by rarefaction of sorted-subset datasets, despite the large sequencing depth. Pairwise subsampling indicated that sequencing depth was expected to affect the degree of clonotype sharing among donors. Roughly 5% of naive CD4, approximately 3.7% of naive CD8, about 2.4% of memory CD4, and 0.4% of memory CD8 clonotypes were shared across several donors.

TCR CDR3 regions were amplified from genomic DNA by multiplex PCR using the deep immunoSEQ assay. Extracted genomic DNA from each cell subset was distributed evenly across all wells of several immunoSEQ 96-well plates, and each plate was treated as a replicate. For sorted subsets, each replicate PCR was loaded with about 0.2 ug genomic DNA, equivalent to 30,000 or so T cell genomes. The purified libraries were quantified using a Qubit 3.0 fluorometer, sized with a Bioanalyzer 2100, and then quantified again using the KAPA Library Quantification kit. Each immunoSEQ 96-well plate was sequenced on its own single-read 150-cycle Illumina NextSeq 550 flow cell. On the authors' methods: Because only junctional sequences without quality scores were contained in the immunoSEQ output, filtering matching that applied to full-length reads could not be performed. Sequences were annotated with PyIR, a Python wrapper for IgBLAST v1.9, and V/J genes and CDR3 were assigned using IMGT germline references. Any read was removed if the V/J assignment was weak (E-value above 1e-6), the CDR3 was missing, or the read contained stop codons, out-of-frame junctions, or ambiguous translated residues. V3J clonotypes were defined as sequences sharing the same inferred V gene, J gene, and CDR3 amino acid sequence. The percentage overlap between two repertoires was calculated by dividing the number of shared unique clonotypes by the size of the smaller repertoire. RTK rarefaction, the Chao1 estimator, and Recon v2.1 estimates of unobserved clonotypes were used to assess repertoire richness. Generation probabilities were computed with OLGA for all TCRbeta clonotypes obtained by the gDNA method from several donors. Sourced from immuneACCESS, this table was stored by TCRdb with only in-frame sequences that have V and J called. A share of the clones is absent; for the studies checked, an unresolved V gene accounts for under half, and the remainder has no known explanation. The V and J calls and clone size are taken from that table; D and trimming were inferred from the DNA. This sample gives around 2.1 million clones in total; 93% of them show up just once. Together, the top ten hold over 1.5% of the sample.

Note on this clone: Its antigen is not yet known. No base qualities exist here, and no much larger clone lies one base off it.

V sheds 5 bases and J sheds 7 bases, leaving 8 bases between their ends. The CDR3 contains 12 residues, cysteine and phenylalanine counted. The sequence is cut down to CDR3 DNA, 36 bases in frame from base 1. According to the germline V gene (reference sequence), CDR1 reads SEHNR and CDR2 reads FQNEAQ. CD8 naive samples consisted of CD45RO-negative cells that were positively selected for CCR7, yielding a CD45RA+CCR7+ population without TemRA cells. Healthy HIV-negative adults with no recently reported acute infections or vaccinations were included as donors. Only Caucasian adults living in Nashville, Tennessee, USA were represented among the donors. Blood was collected by leukapheresis, and PBMCs were isolated by Ficoll-Histopaque density gradient centrifugation and then cryopreserved in liquid nitrogen vapor phase. Analytical flow cytometry was used to check the purity and quantity of every magnetically sorted T cell population. Genomic DNA was isolated from each sorted fraction and quantified by UV absorbance on a Nanodrop 2000c.

The sample was naive CD8+ T cells from PBMCs. The sample's cell subset or site label is to be understood as: CD45RA+CCR7+. The receptor chain draws on TRBV7-9 and TRBJ1-4, with TRBD1 as a weak D call on 6 bases. The origin of this receptor is a man between 18 and 29 years old in good health. Some clones in this sample may be carry-over from other donors' samples. The CDR3 here reads CASSKGGEKLFF. The nucleotides read TGTGCCAGCAGCAAAGGGGGTGAAAAACTGTTTTTT.